A single sample is the source of the 29 T cell receptor beta chains below, sequenced in a study of T cells in Graves' hyperthyroidism and ophthalmopathy. From RNA transcripts, TCR beta CDR3 regions were amplified. In the first-round RT-PCR of the TCR CDR3, the HTBI primer set was used. TCRdb re-called the multiplex PCR reads with MiXCR, one entry per CDR3 protein. The data contain around 700,000 distinct CDR3 sequences, roughly a third of them singletons. Sequencing used blood. These receptors were taken from a woman in her 40s with Graves' hyperthyroidism.

The chain combines TRBV20-1 with TRBJ1-2; D may be TRBD1 (6 bases). Germline CDR1 reads DFQATT; CDR2 reads SNEGSKA (reference sequence). This CDR3 is built from 13 residues. V lost 2 bases to trimming and J lost 7 bases, with 14 bases between them. The CDR3 DNA reads TGCAGTGCTAGATTAGGGGGGTCAGGTGGCTACACCTTC. Its protein product is CSARLGGSGGYTF.

V and J are TRBV9 and TRBJ2-7; perhaps TRBD2 as D (6 bases). The J call may not be correct, given that the DNA end is closer to TRBJ2-4. CDR1 is SGDLS and CDR2 is YYNGEE in the germline V gene. CDR3 size: 13 residues. The chain's CDR3 is CASSVGGENIQYF. CDR3 bases: TGTGCCAGCAGCGTAGGGGGGGAAAACATTCAGTACTTC.

The CDR3 sequence: CASSYSGTSGRNTGELFF. In DNA, the CDR3 is TGTGCCAGCAGCTACTCCGGGACTAGCGGGAGAAACACCGGGGAGCTGTTTTTT. The V call is TRBV7-2, the J call TRBJ2-2; 14 nucleotides line up with TRBD2. The CDR3 sequence is 18 residues long. The V segment lost 4 bases and the J segment 2 bases; nucleotides outside the gene matches: 6. Germline V gene lookup returns CDR1 SGHTA and CDR2 FQGNSA.

This clonotype was observed many times. This chain uses TRBV7-9 with TRBJ2-7; 7 bases agree with TRBD2. The V gene's germline CDR1 is SEHNR and CDR2 FQNEAQ (reference sequence). CDR3 size: 14 residues. V shed 7 bases and J 3 bases; nucleotides not matched to a gene: 9. The CDR3 nucleotides read TGTGCCAGCATCCTAGGGGCGGGGGACTACGAGCAGTACTTC. Its protein is CASILGAGDYEQYF.

In DNA, the CDR3 is TGCAGTGCTAGAGATCTTGGGGTTCGGGGTGAGCAGTTCTTC. Amino acids: CSARDLGVRGEQFF. The chain employs TRBV20-1 and TRBJ2-5; D is perhaps TRBD2 (5 bases). The J call may be mistaken, given a closer DNA end match to TRBJ2-1. Germline CDR1 reads DFQATT; CDR2 reads SNEGSKA (reference sequence). The CDR3 has 14 residues.

This clonotype was detected many times. The genes are TRBV10-3 and TRBJ2-5; D possibly uses TRBD1 or TRBD2 (5 bases each). Germline V lookup: CDR1 ENHRY, CDR2 SYGVKD. With 9 bases removed from V and 5 bases from J, the gap between germline ends came to 7 bases. The CDR3 has 10 amino acids. This CDR3 reads CAIGEETQYF. The DNA of the CDR3 is TGTGCCATAGGGGAGGAGACCCAGTACTTC.

V and J are TRBV9 and TRBJ1-2; weak D call: TRBD1 (5 bases). In germline, CDR1 is SGDLS, CDR2 YYNGEE. Trimming pared 4 bases from V and 4 bases from J, leaving 17 bases between. The CDR3 consists of 15 residues. The CDR3 region has the DNA TGTGCCAGCAGCTTGGGGGGGACGGGAACCTATGGCTACACCTTC. It encodes CASSLGGTGTYGYTF. Variable domain in full (rest from reference TRBV9 and TRBJ1-2): DSGVTQTPKHLITATGQRVTLRCSPRSGDLSVYWYQQSLDQGLQFLIQYYNGEERAKGNILERFSAQQFPDLHSELNLSSLELGDSALYFCASSLGGTGTYGYTFGSGTRLTVV.

A word on this clonotype: This may be a read error: a much more frequent sequence differs by one nucleotide. The chain employs TRBV20-1 and TRBJ1-4, with a tentative D call TRBD1 (6 bases). The CDR3 is 13 amino acids. Germline-derived CDR1 and CDR2 are DFQATT and SNEGSKA (reference sequence). The DNA of the CDR3 is TGCAGTGCTAGACGGACAGTGGGGGAAAGACTGTTTTTT. Encoded protein: CSARRTVGERLFF.

This clonotype was seen many times. The rearrangement joins TRBV2 to TRBJ1-2; D ambiguous. Trimming took 6 bases from V and 8 from J, leaving 10 bases between them. The CDR3 contains 11 residues. Germline CDR1 SNHLY, CDR2 FYNNEI. CDR3 loop: CASRSGSGYTF. The CDR3 DNA reads as TGTGCCAGCAGGAGTGGGTCAGGCTACACCTTC.

Note on this clonotype: A much larger clone sits a single nucleotide away, making a read error possible. Here the CDR3 DNA reads TGTGCCACCAGTGATTACAGACTGAACTATGGCTACTCCTTC. It translates to CATSDYRLNYGYSF. J is TRBJ1-2 and V is TRBV24-1; D not certain. The CDR3 has 14 amino acids. The germline V gene encodes CDR1 KGHDR and CDR2 SFDVKD.

This clonotype was seen a few times. V usage is TRBV6-5 and J usage is TRBJ1-1, with a tentative D call TRBD1 (6 bases). CDR3 length equals 14 residues. Trimming removed 4 bases at V and 3 bases at J, with 12 bases between. Germline V gene data show CDR1 as MNHEY and CDR2 as SVGAGI. The CDR3 region has the DNA TGTGCCAGCAGTTTCGGGGGGCTCGACACTGAAGCTTTCTTT. This gives the protein CASSFGGLDTEAFF.

Note on this clonotype: Possible read error: a much larger clone is one base away. The genes are TRBV5-4 and TRBJ1-1; D call uncertain. Germline assignment: CDR1 SGHNT and CDR2 YYREEE (reference sequence). The CDR3 has 14 residues. The V gene lost 1 base and the J gene lost 4 bases, with 11 bases spanning the gap. The CDR3 spells CASSLYQVSTEAFF. CDR3 DNA: TGTGCCAGCAGCTTGTATCAGGTGAGCACTGAAGCTTTCTTT.

This clonotype was seen ten or more times. This sequence joins TRBV2 and TRBJ1-1; 8 bases line up with TRBD1. Germline trimming cut 6 bases from V and 3 bases from J; bases unmatched to any gene: 9. This CDR3 region has 15 residues. Germline CDR1 reads SNHLY; CDR2 reads FYNNEI. DNA of the CDR3: TGTGCCAGCAGACCAGGACAGGGCGGGGACACTGAAGCTTTCTTT. This codes for CASRPGQGGDTEAFF. The whole variable domain, remainder taken from reference TRBV2 and TRBJ1-1, is EPEVTQTPSHQVTQMGQEVILRCVPISNHLYFYWYRQILGQKVEFLVSFYNNEISEKSEIFDDQFSVERPDGSNFTLKIRSTKLEDSAMYFCASRPGQGGDTEAFFGQGTRLTVV.

This chain links TRBV6-6 with TRBJ1-2; the D gene is possibly TRBD1 (5 bases). Germline V gives CDR1 MNHNY, CDR2 SVGAGI (reference sequence). There are 15 residues in the CDR3. With 0 bases removed from V and 7 bases from J, the gap between germline ends came to 15 bases. CDR3 nucleotide sequence: TGTGCCAGCAGTTACTCGGGTGGGCAGGGTGGTGGCTACACCTTC. Translated, it gives CASSYSGGQGGGYTF.

This clonotype was counted ten times or more. The chain couples TRBV6-5 to TRBJ1-6; D remains ambiguous. The germline V and J ends were trimmed by 5 bases and 10 bases, with 12 bases remaining between them. The CDR3 sequence is 13 residues long. The germline V gene encodes CDR1 MNHEY and CDR2 SVGAGI. DNA of the CDR3: TGTGCCAGCAGTAAGGGCGTCCGCTCACCCCTCCACTTT. Translating it yields CASSKGVRSPLHF.

The table lists this clonotype with a few counts. The J gene is TRBJ2-5, the V gene TRBV4-2; D is unclear. This CDR3 spans 16 amino acids. Looked up from germline, CDR1 is LGHNA and CDR2 is YNFKEQ. Trimming removed 0 bases at V and 4 bases at J, with 15 bases between. CDR3 sequence: CASSQEESFGSETQYF. In DNA, the CDR3 is TGTGCCAGCAGCCAAGAAGAGAGTTTCGGTTCAGAGACCCAGTACTTC.

Details on this clonotype: Lacking the conserved final phenylalanine or tryptophan, this CDR3 likely reflects a read error. The CDR3 reads CASSLGPPEAFL. The DNA of the CDR3 is TGTGCCAGCAGTTTGGGTCCCCCTGAAGCTTTCCTT. The chain is built from TRBV6-5 and TRBJ1-1; D gene unclear. CDR1 is MNHEY, CDR2 SVGAGI, per germline. The CDR3 length is 12 residues. V lost 4 bases, J lost 6 bases, and 9 bases lay in between.

This CDR3 is CATSFEVGQGASEAFF. The CDR3 bases are TGTGCCACCAGCTTTGAGGTAGGGCAGGGGGCCTCTGAAGCTTTCTTT. The V call is TRBV15, the J call TRBJ1-1, with 8 bases identical to TRBD1. Germline CDR1 and CDR2: LNHNV and YYDKDF (reference sequence). CDR3 length: 16 amino acids. V shed 5 bases, J shed 6 bases, and the junction held 14 bases outside the gene matches.

The table lists this clonotype with many counts. The chain links TRBV11-3 to TRBJ1-6; D is ambiguous. V lost 5 bases and J 6 bases, leaving 8 bases between the germline ends. The CDR3 is 13 residues long. CDR1 is SGHNT, CDR2 YENEEA, per germline. CDR3 nucleotide sequence: TGTGCCAGCAGCCAACAGAGTAATTCACCCCTCCACTTT. It is translated as CASSQQSNSPLHF.

This clonotype showed up many times. The CDR3 DNA is TGTGCCAGCAGCCGACGGAATGGCTATGGCTACACCTTC. This translates into CASSRRNGYGYTF. The rearrangement links TRBV7-8 to TRBJ1-2; D gene uncertain. V was cut by 5 bases and J by 4 bases, with 11 bases left in between. CDR1 and CDR2 from the germline V gene are SGHVS and FQNEAQ. This CDR3 has 13 residues.

This clonotype was counted between two and nine times. The rearrangement joins TRBV27 to TRBJ2-5; 10 bases line up with TRBD1. V lost 7 bases and J lost 5; bases outside the gene matches: 10. From germline, CDR1 is MNHEY and CDR2 SMNVEV (reference sequence). CDR3 length equals 15 residues. The CDR3 is CASKRPGTGDETQYF. In DNA, the CDR3 is TGTGCCAGCAAACGTCCCGGGACAGGGGATGAGACCCAGTACTTC.

J is TRBJ2-5 and V is TRBV7-2, with 11 positions matching TRBD2. V dropped 4 bases and J dropped 5; count of bases not matched to a gene: 9. Germline CDR1 and CDR2: SGHTA and FQGNSA. The CDR3 is 16 residues long. CDR3 sequence (DNA): TGTGCCAGCAGCTGGCAACTAGCGGGAGTGCGTGAGACCCAGTACTTC. This gives the protein CASSWQLAGVRETQYF.

This clonotype has just a few counts. The V call is TRBV19, the J call TRBJ1-5, with D possibly being TRBD1 (6 bases). The V gene's germline CDR1 is LNHDA and CDR2 SQIVND (reference sequence). The CDR3 is 13 amino acids. The ends were cut back, 6 bases at V and 5 bases at J, with 11 bases in the middle. The DNA for the CDR3 is TGTGCCAGTAGGGACAGCTTAGATCAGCCCCAGCATTTT. The encoded protein is CASRDSLDQPQHF.

Concerning this clonotype: One end of the junction fails to match germline, which may point to a read error. The chain joins TRBV19 to TRBJ1-1; the match to TRBD1 covers 12 bases. Per germline, CDR1 LNHDA and CDR2 SQIVND (reference sequence). CDR3 length: 14 amino acids. CDR3: CASRDRGQRTEALF. The CDR3 DNA reads TGTGCCAGCAGGGACAGGGGGCAACGCACTGAAGCTCTCTTT.

The chain employs TRBV29-1 and TRBJ2-3; TRBD2 aligns across 8 bases. Germline V lookup: CDR1 SQVTM, CDR2 ANQGSEA. CDR3 length equals 14 residues. The trim removed 1 base at V and 3 bases at J, leaving 3 bases unmatched. The CDR3 DNA sequence: TGCAGCGTTGAAGTTAGCGGGAAGACAGATACGCAGTATTTT. It specifies CSVEVSGKTDTQYF.

The chain uses TRBV19 and TRBJ1-2; the match to TRBD1 covers 12 bases. The CDR3 is made up of 14 amino acids. Germline V gene lookup returns CDR1 LNHDA and CDR2 SQIVND (reference sequence). V dropped 10 bases and J dropped 5; count of bases not matched to a gene: 8. The chain's CDR3 is CATLGTGGRYGYTF. The CDR3 nucleotides read TGTGCCACCCTGGGGACAGGGGGCCGGTATGGCTACACCTTC.

This clonotype came up a few times. CDR3 in DNA: TGTGCCAGCGGTGAGACTAGCGGGAGGGCCCTGGTCGAGACCCAGTACTTC. This gives the protein CASGETSGRALVETQYF. This chain connects TRBV24-1 to TRBJ2-5; 14 bases line up with TRBD2. In germline, CDR1 is KGHDR, CDR2 SFDVKD. V shed 11 bases, J shed 5 bases, and the junction held 15 bases outside the gene matches. This CDR3 contains 17 residues.

J is TRBJ1-1 and V is TRBV5-1; 7 nucleotides agree with TRBD1. After removal of 4 bases from V and 6 bases from J, the junction contained 9 bases not matched to a gene. Germline V lookup: CDR1 SGHRS, CDR2 YFSETQ. The CDR3 spans 14 residues. CDR3 region: CASSEQGNFAEAFF. For the CDR3, the DNA is TGCGCCAGCAGCGAACAGGGGAATTTCGCTGAAGCTTTCTTT.

This clonotype has more than one count but fewer than ten. The chain carries TRBV6-5 and TRBJ2-7, with 11 positions matching TRBD2. The CDR3 sequence is 14 residues long. The J segment lost 3 bases and the V segment lost 5 bases, leaving 3 bases of the junction unmatched. Germline CDR1 reads MNHEY; CDR2 reads SVGAGI. The CDR3 protein is CASSRLAGLYEQYF. The CDR3 coding sequence is TGTGCCAGCAGTAGACTAGCGGGGCTCTACGAGCAGTACTTC.